Sequencing of this TCR beta chain was carried out in a study of T cell changes during pregnancy in multiple sclerosis. The CDR3 has 15 amino acids. After removal of 0 bases from V and 5 bases from J, the junction contained 8 bases not matched to a gene. CDR1 and CDR2 (germline): SGDLS, YYNGEE. Method: immunoSEQ multiplex PCR; TCRdb's copy keeps in-frame clones and lacks some. The sample shows about 76,000 clones, 92% of them seen only once. The origin of this receptor is a female donor in good health, enrolled as a control in a pregnancy study. The source material was peripheral blood, sampled in the first trimester of pregnancy. The chain uses TRBV9 and TRBJ2-7; 7 bases match TRBD2. DNA of the CDR3: TGTGCCAGCAGCGTAGTAGCGGGTGTTGGCGACGAGCAGTACTTC. It encodes CASSVVAGVGDEQYF.